Below, 20 T cell receptor beta chains from the same sample are listed, as sequenced in a study of STAT3 mutations in large granular lymphocyte leukemia (dated by TCRdb to between 2018 and 2020). The investigation overall reported the following: All T-LGLL patients had at least one immunodominant TCRbeta clonotype, and roughly half had multiple immunodominant subclonotypes.

To prepare the library, the immunoSEQ multiplex PCR assay was applied. What TCRdb holds here is the immuneACCESS table cut down to in-frame rearrangements. Part of the clones is not present; checked against another copy, under half of the missing clones reflect an unresolved V gene, and the others are unexplained. In all, the sample holds roughly 9,700 clones, and 70% to 90% of those were seen once. The ten largest clonotypes hold roughly a quarter of the sample. Their specific antigens are unknown. Input material: peripheral blood mononuclear cells. These receptors were obtained from a man aged 55 to 70 with T-cell large granular lymphocyte leukemia. Some clones in this sample may be carry-over from other donors' samples. The age is the age at diagnosis.

The V and J genes are TRBV9 and TRBJ2-3; a possible D gene is TRBD1 (6 bases). Trimming pared 3 bases from V and 4 bases from J, leaving 18 bases between. Germline V gene data show CDR1 as SGDLS and CDR2 as YYNGEE. This CDR3 contains 16 residues. The CDR3 is CASSATTGMGADTQYF. The CDR3 DNA is TGTGCCAGCAGCGCCACTACAGGGATGGGGGCAGATACGCAGTATTTT.

This clone has just one count. The CDR3: CASSQRAGWETRTEAFF. The CDR3 region has the DNA TGTGCCAGCAGCCAAAGGGCAGGGTGGGAAACGAGGACTGAAGCTTTCTTT. The rearrangement links TRBV4-2 to TRBJ1-1, with a possible D match to TRBD1 (5 bases). In germline, CDR1 is LGHNA, CDR2 YNFKEQ. The CDR3 has 17 amino acids. The germline V and J ends were trimmed by 2 bases and 5 bases, with 21 bases remaining between them.

The chain joins TRBV5-6 to TRBJ2-7; 8 positions agree with TRBD1. V lost 3 bases and J lost 4; bases outside the gene matches: 9. The CDR3 length is 15 residues. Germline values: CDR1 SGHDT, CDR2 YYEEEE. The CDR3 region is CASSSGQGKFYEQYF. In DNA, the CDR3 is TGTGCCAGCAGCTCCGGACAGGGAAAGTTTTACGAGCAGTACTTC.

This clone was observed a few times. The V gene is TRBV5-4, the J gene TRBJ2-3, with D tentatively TRBD2 (5 bases). Germline V gene data show CDR1 as SGHNT and CDR2 as YYREEE (reference sequence). The CDR3 totals 13 residues. V was clipped by 6 bases and J by 2 bases, with 10 bases between them. This CDR3 is CASTPDSTDTQYF. CDR3 coding DNA: TGTGCCAGCACCCCGGACTCCACAGATACGCAGTATTTT. Combining the CDR3 with reference TRBV5-4 and TRBJ2-3 gives the whole variable domain ETGVTQSPTHLIKTRGQQVTLRCSSQSGHNTVSWYQQALGQGPQFIFQYYREEENGRGNFPPRFSGLQFPNYSSELNVNALELDDSALYLCASTPDSTDTQYFGPGTRLTVL.

The chain combines TRBV30 with TRBJ2-7, with D hard to call. The germline V gene has CDR1 GTSNPN and CDR2 SVGIG (reference sequence). Trimming pared 3 bases from V and 5 bases from J, leaving 14 bases between. The CDR3 runs 13 residues. For the CDR3, the DNA is TGTGCCTGGAGCGGCTCTGTGAGCGACGAGCAGTACTTC. Translating it yields CAWSGSVSDEQYF.

The CDR3 DNA sequence: TGTGCCAGCAGCCCACAGGGAACTCCGGGAGAGTACAATGAGCAGTTCTTC. Amino acid sequence: CASSPQGTPGEYNEQFF. This chain links TRBV7-6 with TRBJ2-1; D is tentatively TRBD1 or TRBD2 (6 bases each). Germline V gives CDR1 SGHVS, CDR2 FNYEAQ. The germline V and J ends were trimmed by 5 bases and 4 bases, with 21 bases remaining between them. This CDR3 is built from 17 residues.

This sequence joins TRBV6-1 and TRBJ2-7, with 7 bases matching TRBD1. The length of the CDR3 is 15 residues. J was trimmed by 1 base and V by 7 bases; bases with no gene match: 10. The germline V gene has CDR1 MNHNS and CDR2 SASEGT. CDR3 in DNA: TGTGCCAGCATAGACCCCCGGGACAGATCCTACGAGCAGTACTTC. This translates into CASIDPRDRSYEQYF.

CDR3 sequence: CAWRFLRTRRGVTQYF. Written as DNA, the CDR3 is TGTGCCTGGAGGTTTCTCCGAACCCGACGGGGGGTGACCCAGTACTTC. This chain joins TRBV30 and TRBJ2-5; 7 bases are a match to TRBD2. Germline V gene sequence: CDR1 GTSNPN, CDR2 SVGIG (reference sequence). The CDR3 loop spans 16 amino acids. J gave up 7 bases and V 3 bases, and 17 bases lay outside the gene matches.

V gene TRBV5-1 combines with J gene TRBJ1-1, with D possibly being TRBD1 (6 bases). The CDR3 is 15 amino acids. Trimming shortened V by 3 bases and J by 1 base, and 13 bases separated the two germline ends. Germline values: CDR1 SGHRS, CDR2 YFSETQ. The CDR3 reads CASSSKLQGNTEAFF. The CDR3 region has the DNA TGCGCCAGCAGCTCCAAGTTACAGGGGAACACTGAAGCTTTCTTT. Supplemented by reference TRBV5-1 and TRBJ1-1, the full variable domain reads KAGVTQTPRYLIKTRGQQVTLSCSPISGHRSVSWYQQTPGQGLQFLFEYFSETQRNKGNFPGRFSGRQFSNSRSEMNVSTLELGDSALYLCASSSKLQGNTEAFFGQGTRLTVV.

A few counts support this clone. The rearrangement links TRBV5-6 to TRBJ2-3; the D gene could be TRBD1 or TRBD2 (5 bases each). The germline V gene encodes CDR1 SGHDT and CDR2 YYEEEE. V dropped 0 bases and J dropped 6 bases, with 14 bases sitting between them. This CDR3 comprises 15 residues. For the CDR3, the DNA is TGTGCCAGCAGCTTGGTCGCAGCTGGGGGTGATACGCAGTATTTT. Translated: CASSLVAAGGDTQYF.

The genes are TRBV16 and TRBJ2-7; 10 nucleotides agree with TRBD2. The V gene end was trimmed by 5 bases and the J gene end by 0 bases; junction bases not matched to a gene: 7. This CDR3 comprises 16 residues. Germline assignment: CDR1 KGHSY and CDR2 FQNENV. CDR3 residues: CASSARTSGTSYEQYF. CDR3 coding DNA: TGTGCCAGCAGCGCCCGGACTAGCGGCACCTCCTACGAGCAGTACTTC.

This CDR3 is CASSLNYNEQFF. CDR3 DNA: TGTGCCAGCAGTTTGAACTACAATGAGCAGTTCTTC. The chain has TRBV27 and TRBJ2-1; unclear D gene. Germline values: CDR1 MNHEY, CDR2 SMNVEV (reference sequence). V lost 3 bases and J lost 3, with 3 bases in between. The CDR3 is 12 amino acids.

The chain joins TRBV27 to TRBJ2-1; 7 nucleotides agree with TRBD2. CDR3 length: 15 amino acids. CDR1 is MNHEY, CDR2 SMNVEV, per germline (reference sequence). V shed 5 bases, J shed 4 bases, and the junction held 8 bases outside the gene matches. The CDR3 DNA follows: TGTGCCAGCAGTCGCGGGGCAGCGGGATACAATGAGCAGTTCTTC. It yields the protein CASSRGAAGYNEQFF.

The V call is TRBV11-2, the J call TRBJ1-2; D is possibly TRBD1 (5 bases). Germline CDR1 reads SGHAT; CDR2 reads FQNNGV. The length of the CDR3 is 15 residues. Trimming took off 5 bases at V and 5 bases at J, with 18 bases between the two ends. The CDR3 reads CASSPGPQAPYGYTF. In DNA form, the CDR3 reads TGTGCCAGCAGCCCGGGACCCCAGGCCCCATATGGCTACACCTTC.

J is TRBJ1-4 and V is TRBV30; D is perhaps TRBD1 (5 bases). The CDR3 extends over 13 amino acids. The V and J ends lost 6 bases and 8 bases respectively, with 16 bases between them. Germline assignment: CDR1 GTSNPN and CDR2 SVGIG (reference sequence). The CDR3 DNA is TGTGCCTGTATCGGCAGGGTGGGGGAAAAACTGTTTTTT. Translation gives CACIGRVGEKLFF.

The J gene is TRBJ1-2, the V gene TRBV7-2, with 9 bases fitting TRBD1. Looked up from germline, CDR1 is SGHTA and CDR2 is FQGNSA. V was pared by 1 base and J by 1 base, with 4 bases of the junction left unmatched. The CDR3 contains 16 residues. The CDR3 coding sequence is TGTGCCAGCAGCTTAGTCACAGGGGGCTATAACTATGGCTACACCTTC. This gives the protein CASSLVTGGYNYGYTF.

The J gene is TRBJ1-6, the V gene TRBV5-6; D perhaps matches TRBD1 (5 bases). Germline CDR1 and CDR2: SGHDT and YYEEEE. The ends were cut back, 2 bases at V and 8 bases at J, with 14 bases in the middle. The CDR3 consists of 15 residues. CDR3 loop: CASSLKTENYSPLHF. The CDR3 DNA follows: TGTGCCAGCAGCTTAAAGACAGAAAATTATTCACCCCTCCACTTT.

The chain couples TRBV7-8 to TRBJ2-7; TRBD1 aligns across 7 bases. J was trimmed by 5 bases and V by 1 base; bases with no gene match: 11. This CDR3 spans 16 amino acids. Germline lookup yields CDR1 SGHVS and CDR2 FQNEAQ. CDR3 amino acids: CASSLGPGTVDDEQYF. DNA of the CDR3: TGTGCCAGCAGCTTAGGGCCCGGGACAGTAGACGACGAGCAGTACTTC. The full variable domain, its missing parts supplied by reference TRBV7-8 and TRBJ2-7, is GAGVSQSPRYKVAKRGQDVALRCDPISGHVSLFWYQQALGQGPEFLTYFQNEAQLDKSGLPSDRFFAERPEGSVSTLKIQRTQQEDSAVYLCASSLGPGTVDDEQYFGPGTRLTVT.

This clone was recorded only once. The chain is built from TRBV7-2 and TRBJ1-5, with 11 nucleotides matching TRBD1. Germline V CDR1 and CDR2: SGHTA, FQGNSA. V shed 5 bases and J 5 bases; nucleotides not matched to a gene: 2. The CDR3 has 14 amino acids. CDR3 DNA sequence: TGTGCCAGCAGCCCGGACAGGGGGCATCAGCCCCAGCATTTT. Residues: CASSPDRGHQPQHF.

In its sample, this clone is large. At one end, the junction sequence differs from germline, possibly due to a read error. This sequence joins TRBV7-7 and TRBJ2-7; D is unclear. CDR3 length: 13 residues. Germline-derived CDR1 and CDR2 are SSHAT and FNYEAQ (reference sequence). The CDR3 DNA follows: TGTGCTAGCAGCTTAGAGGAGCGCCACGAGCAGTACTTC. Its protein product is CASSLEERHEQYF.